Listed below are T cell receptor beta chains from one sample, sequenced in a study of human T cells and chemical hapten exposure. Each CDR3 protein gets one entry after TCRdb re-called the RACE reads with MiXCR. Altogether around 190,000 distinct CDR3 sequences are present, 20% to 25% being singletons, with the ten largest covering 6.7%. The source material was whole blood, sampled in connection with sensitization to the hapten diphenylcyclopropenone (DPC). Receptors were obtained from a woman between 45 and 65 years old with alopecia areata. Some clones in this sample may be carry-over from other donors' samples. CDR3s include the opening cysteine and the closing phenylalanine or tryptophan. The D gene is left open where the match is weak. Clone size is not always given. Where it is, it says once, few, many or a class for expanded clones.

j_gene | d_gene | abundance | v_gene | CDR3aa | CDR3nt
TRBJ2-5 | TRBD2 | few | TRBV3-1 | CASSQDLRASGKSMETQYF | TGTGCCAGCAGCCAAGATCTGAGGGCTAGCGGGAAAAGTATGGAGACCCAGTACTTC
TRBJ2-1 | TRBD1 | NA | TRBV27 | CASSSPGQAANEQFF | TGTGCCAGCAGCTCTCCGGGACAGGCGGCCAATGAGCAGTTCTTC
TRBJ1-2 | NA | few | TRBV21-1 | CASRAGHRYTF | TGTGCCAGCAGGGCAGGACATCGCTACACCTTC
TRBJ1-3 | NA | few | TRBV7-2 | CASSLEVQAGNTIYF | TGTGCCAGCAGCTTAGAGGTCCAGGCTGGAAACACCATATATTTT
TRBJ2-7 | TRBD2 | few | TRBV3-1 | CASSQPGLAGYEQYF | TGTGCCAGCAGCCAGCCGGGACTAGCAGGTTACGAGCAGTACTTC
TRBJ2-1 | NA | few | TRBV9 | CASSPRLGSEQFF | TGTGCCAGCAGCCCCCGACTGGGTAGTGAGCAGTTCTTT
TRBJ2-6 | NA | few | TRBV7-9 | CASSVWSSGANVLTF | TGTGCCAGCAGCGTTTGGAGCTCTGGGGCCAACGTCCTGACTTTC
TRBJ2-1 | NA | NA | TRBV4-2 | CASGPPGRRFNEQFF | TGTGCCAGCGGACCACCGGGACGGCGGTTCAATGAGCAGTTCTTC
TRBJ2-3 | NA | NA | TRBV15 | CATRGTTWGDTQYF | TGTGCCACCAGGGGGACCACCTGGGGAGATACGCAGTATTTT
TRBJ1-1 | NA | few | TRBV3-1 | CASSQGHQMNTEAFF | TGTGCCAGCAGCCAAGGACACCAAATGAACACTGAAGCTTTCTTT
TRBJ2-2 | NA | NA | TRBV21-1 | CASSKAGTQGAANTGELFF | TGTGCCAGCAGCAAAGCCGGGACCCAGGGGGCGGCGAACACCGGGGAGCTGTTTTTT
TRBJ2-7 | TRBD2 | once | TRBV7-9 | CASSTTSGSPYEQYF | TGTGCCAGCAGCACGACTAGCGGGAGCCCGTACGAGCAGTACTTC
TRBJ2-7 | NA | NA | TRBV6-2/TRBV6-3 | CASSYSPLPYEQYF | TGTGCCAGCAGTTACTCCCCATTGCCCTACGAGCAGTACTTC
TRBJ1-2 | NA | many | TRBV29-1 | CSVEDARLDTF | TGCAGCGTTGAAGATGCCAGGTTGGACACCTTC
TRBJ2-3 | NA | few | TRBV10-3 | CAISESGSDTQYF | TGTGCCATCAGTGAGTCAGGTTCGGATACGCAGTATTTT